One sample yielded the 4 T cell receptor beta chains listed below, sequenced in a study of blood T cell repertoires in COVID-19. TCRdb's copy holds only in-frame clones and misses some; the assay was immunoSEQ multiplex PCR. The sample contains about 320,000 clones, 90% of which appear only once. Material for sequencing was PBMCs or T cells enriched from blood (not recorded which). The origin of the receptors is a man aged 55 to 70 who had recovered from COVID-19.

This rearrangement joins TRBV6-4 to TRBJ1-2, with 7 bases fitting TRBD1. Germline V CDR1 and CDR2: MRHNA, SNTAGT. The CDR3 runs to 14 residues. With 0 bases clipped from V and 6 bases from J, the junction kept 4 bases outside the gene matches. CDR3 DNA sequence: TGTGCCAGCAGTGACTCCGGCAGGGGGGATGGCTACACCTTC. This translates into CASSDSGRGDGYTF.

This clone was detected only a few times. CDR3 loop: CASSQDSLGRIYEQFF. Written as DNA, the CDR3 is TGCGCCAGCAGCCAAGACTCACTAGGAAGGATCTATGAGCAGTTCTTC. The chain couples TRBV4-1 to TRBJ2-1; possible D gene TRBD2, 5 bases. The CDR3 sequence is 16 residues long. The germline V gene has CDR1 MGHRA and CDR2 YSYEKL. The V gene lost 0 bases and the J gene lost 8 bases, with 17 bases spanning the gap.

This chain connects TRBV11-2 to TRBJ2-3, with D maybe TRBD1 (6 bases). V lost 1 base and J lost 4, with 9 bases in between. The CDR3 has 14 residues. CDR1 SGHAT and CDR2 FQNNGV come from the germline V gene. The CDR3 DNA sequence: TGTGCCAGCAGCTTAGTTACAGGGCCAGATACGCAGTATTTT. Translating it yields CASSLVTGPDTQYF.

The chain has TRBV10-3 and TRBJ2-1; 9 bases line up with TRBD2. Germline V gives CDR1 ENHRY, CDR2 SYGVKD. The CDR3 has 17 amino acids. Unmatched junction bases numbered 5, after V lost 0 bases and J lost 2 bases. CDR3 nucleotides: TGTGCCATCAGTGAGTCCCCTTTAGCGGGAGCCTACAATGAGCAGTTCTTC. It yields the protein CAISESPLAGAYNEQFF.